This T cell receptor (beta chain) was identified during a study of T-cell memory formation after mild COVID-19. This clonotype was seen only a few times. Its antigen is currently unknown. 5'RACE primed at constant segments yielded TCR alpha and TCR beta cDNA libraries bearing sample barcodes and UMIs. TCRdb re-derived calls from the 5' RACE reads in MiXCR, one entry per CDR3 protein. Of roughly 300,000 distinct CDR3 sequences in the sample, approximately 7.6% were seen once. V was clipped by 1 base and J by 4 bases, with 13 bases between them. The CDR3 has 15 amino acids. From germline, CDR1 is SGHTA and CDR2 FQGNSA. General study results and limits: The pre-infection memory compartment contained some responding clones, suggesting cross-reactive memory joined. There was a balanced CD4/CD8 profile in clones contracting day 15 to 85, and later expanders leaned CD4+.

Sequencing was done on a sample of PBMCs or a T cell subset sorted from them (not recorded which). The origin of this receptor is a man aged 18 to 30 who had mild COVID-19 (a few samples of this study predate the infection). Cell type and time point are not known. V and J are TRBV7-2 and TRBJ1-1, with no clear D. This CDR3 reads CASSLGRGWITEAFF. The CDR3 DNA is TGTGCCAGCAGCTTAGGACGGGGATGGATCACTGAAGCTTTCTTT.